The sequence of this TCR beta chain was determined in a study of blood T cell repertoires in COVID-19. J was trimmed by 8 bases and V by 4 bases; bases with no gene match: 13. The CDR3 is 16 amino acids. Germline CDR1 is LGHNA and CDR2 is YNFKEQ. This clone was seen a few times. Data came from immunoSEQ multiplex PCR; TCRdb stores just in-frame clones and leaves some out. The top ten hold roughly 16% of the sample, which has 65,000 to 70,000 clones, roughly 82% seen once. The rearrangement uses TRBV4-2 and TRBJ2-1, with 8 positions matching TRBD1. This clonotype was obtained from a man older than 75 with active COVID-19. Specimen: peripheral blood. The CDR3 spells CASSPTENDRGHEQFF. The CDR3 DNA reads TGTGCCAGCAGCCCTACCGAGAACGACAGGGGCCATGAGCAGTTCTTC.